The clone carrying this TCR beta chain showed up many times. What it recognizes is unknown. The CDR3 has 15 residues. The ends were cut back, 4 bases at V and 4 bases at J, with 15 bases in the middle. Germline V CDR1 and CDR2: SGDLS, YYNGEE. TCRbeta library preparation incorporated unique molecular identifiers. TCRdb called the PCR reads again in MiXCR, with one record for every CDR3 protein. The sample has around 31,000 distinct CDR3 sequences; 5% to 7% are singletons. The sample is drawn from a study of T-cell reconstitution after alpha-beta-depleted transplantation in children. Whole-study results and caveats: After one year, T-cell counts and TCRbeta diversity mostly came from new T cells. Some patients owed their high day-60 TCRbeta diversity to surviving recipient T cells and thymic progenitors. The origin of alpha-beta T cells about two months after transplant was reportedly several hundred expanded graft clones.

This clonotype was sampled from a child younger than two who had a stem cell transplant for acute myeloid leukemia, so the T cells may come from the graft donor. The material sequenced was peripheral blood, taken 60 days after TCRalphabeta/CD19-depleted stem cell transplant. The gene calls are TRBV9 and TRBJ1-3, with D possibly being TRBD1 (6 bases). The CDR3 here is CASSPRGRTGNTIYF. DNA of the CDR3: TGTGCCAGCAGCCCCAGGGGAAGGACGGGAAACACCATATATTTT.